These 26 T cell receptor beta chains share one sample of origin, sequenced in a study of blood T cell repertoires in COVID-19. TCRdb's table, derived via immunoSEQ multiplex PCR, lists solely in-frame clones and lacks some. The data show around 190,000 clones, about four fifths seen once. The material sequenced was peripheral blood. These receptors were collected from a woman between 40 and 55 years old with COVID-19, enrolled during active disease.

This chain uses TRBV2 with TRBJ2-5; D uncertain. V lost 0 bases and J lost 1, with 9 bases in between. The CDR3 has 15 amino acids. Germline V CDR1 and CDR2: SNHLY, FYNNEI. The CDR3 loop reads CASSEALVSQETQYF. The DNA for the CDR3 is TGTGCCAGCAGTGAAGCCCTAGTATCCCAAGAGACCCAGTACTTC.

The rearrangement links TRBV12-3 or TRBV12-4 to TRBJ2-3; D is uncertain. The CDR3 spans 11 residues. Trimming cost V 7 bases and J 2 bases, with 4 bases left between them. CDR3 DNA sequence: TGTGCCAGCACAAACACAGATACGCAGTATTTT. It encodes CASTNTDTQYF.

The V gene is TRBV19, the J gene TRBJ1-3; D remains unclear. Germline CDR1 is LNHDA and CDR2 is SQIVND (reference sequence). The CDR3 covers 14 residues. Between the trimmed V and J ends, which lost 3 bases and 2 bases, there was a span of 8 bases. The CDR3 spells CASSIRGTGNTIYF. CDR3 nucleotide sequence: TGTGCCAGTAGTATCCGAGGGACTGGAAACACCATATATTTT. The full variable domain, its missing parts supplied by reference TRBV19 and TRBJ1-3, is DGGITQSPKYLFRKEGQNVTLSCEQNLNHDAMYWYRQDPGQGLRLIYYSQIVNDFQKGDIAEGYSVSREKKESFPLTVTSAQKNPTAFYLCASSIRGTGNTIYFGEGSWLTVV.

V is TRBV20-1 and J is TRBJ2-1, with D perhaps matching TRBD2 (6 bases). The germline V gene has CDR1 DFQATT and CDR2 SNEGSKA (reference sequence). The CDR3 spans 16 residues. Trimming took off 3 bases at V and 1 base at J, with 16 bases between the two ends. CDR3 region: CSASDERLGSYNEQFF. CDR3 nucleotide sequence: TGCAGTGCTAGTGATGAACGACTAGGTTCCTACAATGAGCAGTTCTTC.

The chain uses TRBV6-1 and TRBJ2-6; 11 bases match TRBD1. The CDR3 runs to 17 residues. After removal of 4 bases from V and 1 base from J, the junction contained 3 bases not matched to a gene. Germline V lookup: CDR1 MNHNS, CDR2 SASEGT. CDR3 residues: CASSAGTGGSGANVLTF. CDR3 sequence (DNA): TGTGCCAGCAGTGCCGGGACAGGGGGGTCTGGGGCCAACGTCCTGACTTTC.

In its sample, this clone was seen once. J is TRBJ2-2 and V is TRBV7-2; D is uncertain. V shed 1 base and J shed 2 bases, with 11 bases lying between them. Germline V gene sequence: CDR1 SGHTA, CDR2 FQGNSA. This CDR3 spans 16 amino acids. CDR3 protein: CASSLGFGSNTGELFF. CDR3 DNA: TGTGCCAGCAGCTTAGGTTTCGGTAGCAACACCGGGGAGCTGTTTTTT.

V usage is TRBV18 and J usage is TRBJ2-5; D possibly corresponds to TRBD1 (5 bases). Germline V lookup: CDR1 KGHSH, CDR2 LQKENI. The CDR3 spans 17 residues. The V end was cut by 2 bases, the J end by 5 bases, with 21 bases between. CDR3 bases: TGTGCCAGCTCACCATCGGTCAGGGCAACCGCAGGGGAGACCCAGTACTTC. Protein: CASSPSVRATAGETQYF.

The CDR3 sequence is CASTKQLETQETQYF. The CDR3, as DNA: TGTGCCAGCACAAAACAGTTAGAGACCCAAGAGACCCAGTACTTC. V is TRBV6-5 and J is TRBJ2-5; D remains ambiguous. The CDR3 spans 15 residues. Trimming took off 7 bases at V and 1 base at J, with 16 bases between the two ends. Looked up from germline, CDR1 is MNHEY and CDR2 is SVGAGI.

The genes are TRBV7-8 and TRBJ2-5, with D possibly being TRBD1 (5 bases). Per the germline V gene, CDR1 is SGHVS and CDR2 is FQNEAQ. Trimming removed 5 bases at V and 1 base at J, with 14 bases between. The CDR3 contains 15 residues. The CDR3 sequence: CASSKSQVIQETQYF. The CDR3 DNA sequence: TGTGCCAGCAGCAAGTCACAGGTGATCCAAGAGACCCAGTACTTC.

The V gene is TRBV30, the J gene TRBJ2-5; 7 nucleotides match TRBD1. The CDR3 consists of 13 residues. CDR1 and CDR2 from the germline V gene are GTSNPN and SVGIG (reference sequence). V was clipped by 4 bases and J by 6 bases; unmatched bases: 8. The DNA of the CDR3 is TGTGCCTGGACCCCACCGGGACAGAAGACCCAGTACTTC. It codes for CAWTPPGQKTQYF.

The J gene is TRBJ1-1, the V gene TRBV30; D uncertain. Trimming cost V 4 bases and J 7 bases, with 19 bases left between them. CDR1 and CDR2 (germline): GTSNPN, SVGIG (reference sequence). The CDR3 runs 14 residues. The CDR3 nucleotides are TGTGCCTGGACCCAGGTTGGGCCCGGCCGTGAAGCTTTCTTT. It specifies CAWTQVGPGREAFF.

The table lists this clone with a few counts. The V gene is TRBV28, the J gene TRBJ1-3; TRBD1 might be the D (5 bases). Germline-derived CDR1 and CDR2 are MDHEN and SYDVKM. The CDR3 sequence is 16 residues long. Trimming shortened V by 2 bases and J by 8 bases, and 19 bases separated the two germline ends. CDR3 in DNA: TGTGCCAGCAGTTTAACCGGTCGTGCGGGGCGGGACACCATATATTTT. It encodes CASSLTGRAGRDTIYF. Together with reference TRBV28 and TRBJ1-3, the CDR3 gives the full variable domain: DVKVTQSSRYLVKRTGEKVFLECVQDMDHENMFWYRQDPGLGLRLIYFSYDVKMKEKGDIPEGYSVSREKKERFSLILESASTNQTSMYLCASSLTGRAGRDTIYFGEGSWLTVV.

This rearrangement joins TRBV5-8 to TRBJ2-4, with 8 bases fitting TRBD1. Unmatched junction bases numbered 3, after V lost 5 bases and J lost 2 bases. Germline V lookup: CDR1 SGHTS, CDR2 YDEGEE. The CDR3 length is 14 residues. CDR3 sequence: CASSNRGTKNIQYF. The CDR3 nucleotides are TGTGCCAGCAGTAACAGGGGGACCAAAAACATTCAGTACTTC.

This clone was detected once. The J gene is TRBJ1-2, the V gene TRBV29-1; D remains unclear. Trimming pared 3 bases from V and 7 bases from J, leaving 9 bases between. The CDR3 sequence is 11 residues long. Germline V gives CDR1 SQVTM, CDR2 ANQGSEA. CDR3 amino acids: CSVEYFGGYTF. The CDR3 DNA follows: TGCAGCGTTGAGTATTTCGGTGGCTACACCTTC. The variable domain in full, with the rest retrieved from reference TRBV29-1 and TRBJ1-2, is SAVISQKPSRDICQRGTSLTIQCQVDSQVTMMFWYRQQPGQSLTLIATANQGSEATYESGFVIDKFPISRPNLTFSTLTVSNMSPEDSSIYLCSVEYFGGYTFGSGTRLTVV.

This chain links TRBV10-2 with TRBJ2-3; 10 positions agree with TRBD2. The CDR3 sequence is 16 residues long. CDR1 and CDR2 (germline): WSHSY, SAAADI. Losses at the gene ends were 8 bases for V and 0 bases for J; bases not matched to a gene: 8. CDR3 sequence reads: CASQNLAGASTDTQYF. CDR3 DNA sequence: TGCGCCAGCCAAAACCTAGCGGGGGCTAGCACAGATACGCAGTATTTT.

This clone was picked up one time. The chain joins TRBV12-3 or TRBV12-4 to TRBJ1-4; a possible D gene is TRBD1 (5 bases). Trimming removed 1 base from V and 12 bases from J, with 9 bases in between. This CDR3 has 12 amino acids. The CDR3 spells CASSLGGGELFF. As DNA, the CDR3 is TGTGCCAGCAGTTTAGGCGGGGGAGAACTGTTTTTT.

The CDR3 here is CASMEQGSSYEQYF. The DNA of the CDR3 is TGTGCCAGCATGGAACAGGGTTCCTCCTACGAGCAGTACTTC. The chain is built from TRBV5-6 and TRBJ2-7; tentatively, D is TRBD1 (6 bases). Germline V gene sequence: CDR1 SGHDT, CDR2 YYEEEE. The germline V and J ends were trimmed by 6 bases and 0 bases, with 13 bases remaining between them. This CDR3 is built from 14 residues. The whole variable domain, filled in from reference TRBV5-6 and TRBJ2-7, reads DAGVTQSPTHLIKTRGQQVTLRCSPKSGHDTVSWYQQALGQGPQFIFQYYEEEERQRGNFPDRFSGHQFPNYSSELNVNALLLGDSALYLCASMEQGSSYEQYFGPGTRLTVT.

V usage is TRBV6-6 and J usage is TRBJ1-1; TRBD1 agrees at 8 bases. CDR1 and CDR2 from the germline V gene are MNHNY and SVGAGI (reference sequence). This CDR3 is built from 15 residues. V lost 6 bases, J lost 0 bases, and 6 bases stayed unmatched. DNA for the CDR3: TGTGCCAGCAGCTATTCACAGGGGGTGAACACTGAAGCTTTCTTT. Amino acid sequence: CASSYSQGVNTEAFF.

The sample holds one count of this clone. This chain links TRBV3-1 (or the pseudogene TRBV3-2) with TRBJ1-6; D is perhaps TRBD1 (5 bases). V was clipped by 3 bases and J by 15 bases, with 21 bases between them. Germline CDR1 and CDR2: LGHDT and YNNKEL (reference sequence). The length of the CDR3 is 15 residues. The CDR3 reads CASSQFRAPRIVLHF. In DNA form, the CDR3 reads TGTGCCAGCAGCCAGTTCAGGGCCCCAAGAATTGTCCTCCACTTT.

This clone is a singleton in its sample. This rearrangement joins TRBV2 to TRBJ1-4; D possibly corresponds to TRBD1 (5 bases). Between the trimmed V and J ends, which lost 6 bases and 2 bases, there was a span of 10 bases. This CDR3 is 14 amino acids long. Germline values: CDR1 SNHLY, CDR2 FYNNEI. The CDR3 DNA follows: TGTGCCAGCAGAGTGACAGCTACTAATGAAAAACTGTTTTTT. Amino acids: CASRVTATNEKLFF.

CDR3 coding DNA: TGTGCCAGCAGCTTAGAGGGGGAAGGCTACACCTTC. This translates into CASSLEGEGYTF. This chain joins TRBV7-6 and TRBJ1-2; D might be TRBD1 (6 bases). The CDR3 runs 12 residues. The V gene lost 1 base and the J gene lost 8 bases, with 8 bases spanning the gap. The germline CDR1 and CDR2 sequences are SGHVS and FNYEAQ.

The V and J genes are TRBV7-9 and TRBJ1-2; 8 nucleotides align to TRBD1. V trimming: 6 bases; J trimming: 8 bases; junction bases outside the gene matches: 14. Germline V gene data show CDR1 as SEHNR and CDR2 as FQNEAQ (reference sequence). The CDR3 runs to 15 residues. CDR3 sequence (DNA): TGTGCCAGCAGGGTTGGAATGCAGGGGGCGGGCGGCTACACCTTC. It translates to CASRVGMQGAGGYTF.

The J gene is TRBJ2-5, the V gene TRBV29-1, with D possibly being TRBD1 (5 bases). Trimming left V 4 bases short and J 0 bases short, with 15 bases between. Germline values: CDR1 SQVTM, CDR2 ANQGSEA. CDR3 length: 15 amino acids. CDR3 in amino acids: CSVVPQKGNQETQYF. Written as DNA, the CDR3 is TGCAGCGTTGTCCCCCAGAAGGGGAACCAAGAGACCCAGTACTTC.

The chain employs TRBV7-8 and TRBJ2-3, with TRBD2 identical over 10 bases. Germline CDR1 reads SGHVS; CDR2 reads FQNEAQ. Losses at the gene ends were 4 bases for V and 3 bases for J; bases not matched to a gene: 4. The CDR3 loop spans 15 amino acids. The CDR3 loop is CASSSTLAGTDTQYF. The DNA of the CDR3 is TGTGCCAGCAGCTCCACACTAGCGGGGACAGATACGCAGTATTTT.

The chain employs TRBV6-1 and TRBJ2-5, with 9 positions matching TRBD1. Germline CDR1 reads MNHNS; CDR2 reads SASEGT. The CDR3 contains 16 residues. V trimming: 3 bases; J trimming: 2 bases; junction bases outside the gene matches: 7. Here the CDR3 DNA reads TGTGCCAGCAGTGATCGCACAGGGGGCTTACAAGAGACCCAGTACTTC. Protein sequence: CASSDRTGGLQETQYF.

The chain combines TRBV9 with TRBJ2-2, with D perhaps matching TRBD1 (6 bases). Trimming shortened V by 2 bases and J by 4 bases, and 12 bases separated the two germline ends. The CDR3 contains 15 residues. Germline CDR1 reads SGDLS; CDR2 reads YYNGEE. The CDR3 region is CASSVTGEPTGELFF. CDR3 nucleotides: TGTGCCAGCAGCGTGACAGGCGAACCCACCGGGGAGCTGTTTTTT.